Each of the 26 T cell receptor beta chains below was sequenced from the same sample in a study of T cell responses to AZD1222 COVID-19 vaccine. Profiled with immunoSEQ multiplex PCR; TCRdb holds only in-frame clones, not every one. The sample comprises 150,000 to 200,000 clones, 75% to 90% of which are singletons, and under 3.5% rests with the top ten. The sample in question was peripheral blood, obtained on day 0 of MenACWY control vaccination. The receptors derive from an adult in good health.

As regards this clone: Other DNA sequences within the sample encode an identical CDR3. The V call is TRBV7-2, the J call TRBJ2-5; D possibly corresponds to TRBD1 (6 bases). Looked up from germline, CDR1 is SGHTA and CDR2 is FQGNSA. The germline V and J ends were trimmed by 1 base and 1 base, with 7 bases remaining between them. The CDR3 is made up of 14 amino acids. The CDR3 reads CASSLGRGQETQYF. For the CDR3, the DNA is TGTGCCAGCAGCTTAGGCAGGGGCCAAGAGACCCAGTACTTC.

This clone has just one count. The V call is TRBV2, the J call TRBJ1-1; 7 nucleotides agree with TRBD1. V gave up 9 bases and J gave up 4 bases; unmatched junction bases: 2. Looked up from germline, CDR1 is SNHLY and CDR2 is FYNNEI. The CDR3 length is 11 residues. CDR3 in DNA: TGTGCCAGTGACAGGGCCACTGAAGCTTTCTTT. As protein: CASDRATEAFF.

V gene TRBV6-5 combines with J gene TRBJ1-5; no clear D gene. The CDR3 has 11 amino acids. V was trimmed by 11 bases and J by 7 bases, leaving 12 bases between them. Germline values: CDR1 MNHEY, CDR2 SVGAGI. The CDR3 DNA reads TGTGCCGAGACACCCGGACAGCCCCAGCATTTT. Translated: CAETPGQPQHF.

The chain uses TRBV27 and TRBJ2-1; 7 nucleotides align to TRBD2. The V and J ends lost 4 bases and 4 bases, in that order; junction bases with no gene match: 7. Germline CDR1 and CDR2: MNHEY and SMNVEV (reference sequence). The CDR3 is made up of 15 amino acids. The CDR3 sequence is CASSWGGVGYNEQFF. Written as DNA, the CDR3 is TGTGCCAGCAGTTGGGGGGGAGTAGGGTACAATGAGCAGTTCTTC.

CDR3 region: CASSVSERNEQFF. The DNA for the CDR3 is TGTGCCAGCAGCGTGAGTGAAAGGAATGAGCAGTTCTTC. The chain combines TRBV11-1 with TRBJ2-1, with no clear D. The V and J ends lost 5 bases and 7 bases respectively, with 12 bases between them. CDR1 and CDR2 (germline): SGHAT, FQDESV (reference sequence). The CDR3 length is 13 residues.

This clone was detected only a few times. The CDR3 here is CASSLDNNYGYTF. CDR3 nucleotides: TGTGCCAGCAGCTTAGACAATAACTATGGCTACACCTTC. This chain connects TRBV7-9 to TRBJ1-2; D is ambiguous. V was clipped by 1 base and J by 1 base, with 4 bases between them. This CDR3 has 13 amino acids. Germline V gene data show CDR1 as SEHNR and CDR2 as FQNEAQ (reference sequence).

As regards this clone: The identical CDR3 is also encoded by other nucleotide sequences in the sample. This chain joins TRBV6-5 and TRBJ2-7; 9 nucleotides align to TRBD2. The CDR3 sequence is 13 residues long. Germline lookup yields CDR1 MNHEY and CDR2 SVGAGI. The J segment lost 3 bases and the V segment lost 8 bases, leaving 5 bases of the junction unmatched. In nucleotides, the CDR3 is TGTGCCAGCCGGGCGGGAGGGCTCTACGAGCAGTACTTC. Its translation: CASRAGGLYEQYF.

The chain is built from TRBV9 and TRBJ2-1; D is perhaps TRBD2 (5 bases). The ends were cut back, 3 bases at V and 7 bases at J, with 20 bases in the middle. CDR3 length: 16 amino acids. CDR1 and CDR2 from the germline V gene are SGDLS and YYNGEE. The chain's CDR3 is CASSGPDSRFANEQFF. The CDR3 bases are TGTGCCAGCAGCGGCCCGGACTCTCGGTTTGCGAATGAGCAGTTCTTC.

V usage is TRBV14 and J usage is TRBJ1-5; no definite D call. From germline, CDR1 is SGHDN and CDR2 FVKESK. This CDR3 contains 13 residues. The V end lost 3 bases, the J end lost 5 bases, and 8 bases lay between the germline ends. CDR3 DNA sequence: TGTGCCAGCAGCCACGGGCTTTATCAGCCCCAGCATTTT. It yields the protein CASSHGLYQPQHF.

This clone was seen just once. V and J are TRBV9 and TRBJ2-7; a possible D gene is TRBD2 (6 bases). V gave up 3 bases and J gave up 1 base, with 20 bases separating them. Per germline, CDR1 SGDLS and CDR2 YYNGEE. This CDR3 has 17 residues. In DNA form, the CDR3 reads TGTGCCAGCAGCGCCGAAAAGAGCGGGCAACCTTCCTACGAGCAGTACTTC. Amino acids: CASSAEKSGQPSYEQYF.

Written as DNA, the CDR3 is TGTGCCAGCAGTTCGCATATCCAAGAGACCCAGTACTTC. Translated: CASSSHIQETQYF. V usage is TRBV6-5 and J usage is TRBJ2-5; the D is unclear. Trimming removed 4 bases at V and 1 base at J, with 7 bases between. CDR3 size: 13 residues. Per germline, CDR1 MNHEY and CDR2 SVGAGI.

V usage is TRBV5-1 and J usage is TRBJ2-5, with 8 nucleotides matching TRBD1. J was trimmed by 2 bases and V by 2 bases; bases with no gene match: 5. The CDR3 has 15 residues. Germline V gene data show CDR1 as SGHRS and CDR2 as YFSETQ. CDR3 protein: CASSFQGATQETQYF. Here the CDR3 DNA reads TGCGCCAGCAGCTTTCAGGGGGCGACGCAAGAGACCCAGTACTTC.

This chain joins TRBV7-3 and TRBJ1-1; the D is unclear. The CDR3 runs 14 residues. The germline V gene has CDR1 SGHTA and CDR2 FQGTGA. Deletions cut 5 bases from V and 2 bases from J, with 12 bases between. DNA for the CDR3: TGTGCCAGCAGCCCCGCGGGGAGAAACACTGAAGCTTTCTTT. Residues: CASSPAGRNTEAFF.

The chain combines TRBV5-1 with TRBJ2-1; 10 bases fit TRBD2. With V trimmed by 4 bases and J by 0 bases, 7 bases remained unmatched. This CDR3 spans 17 amino acids. Germline lookup yields CDR1 SGHRS and CDR2 YFSETQ. CDR3 DNA sequence: TGCGCCAGCAGCCTAGGACTAGCGGCCCTCTCCTACAATGAGCAGTTCTTC. Amino acid sequence: CASSLGLAALSYNEQFF.

The chain links TRBV10-3 to TRBJ2-1; 8 bases fit TRBD2. V was pared by 0 bases and J by 7 bases, with 8 bases of the junction left unmatched. The CDR3 consists of 16 residues. Germline CDR1 is ENHRY and CDR2 is SYGVKD. Here the CDR3 reads CAISESAGGRGNEQFF. Written as DNA, the CDR3 is TGTGCCATCAGTGAGTCTGCGGGAGGCCGGGGGAATGAGCAGTTCTTC.

This chain joins TRBV28 and TRBJ1-2; weak D call: TRBD1 (6 bases). V gave up 6 bases and J gave up 2 bases, with 10 bases separating them. The CDR3 has 13 amino acids. Germline V gene lookup returns CDR1 MDHEN and CDR2 SYDVKM. DNA of the CDR3: TGTGCCAGCAGCCGACAGGAGAACTATGGCTACACCTTC. It translates to CASSRQENYGYTF.

The chain carries TRBV7-3 and TRBJ1-2; D possibly corresponds to TRBD1 (5 bases). The CDR3 loop spans 13 amino acids. The V end lost 4 bases, the J end lost 6 bases, and 12 bases lay between the germline ends. Germline V gene lookup returns CDR1 SGHTA and CDR2 FQGTGA. The CDR3 loop is CASSSIRGDGYTF. The CDR3 region has the DNA TGTGCCAGCAGCTCCATCCGGGGGGATGGCTACACCTTC.

The chain combines TRBV5-6 with TRBJ2-3; TRBD2 is a possible D gene (5 bases). CDR3 size: 15 residues. Germline assignment: CDR1 SGHDT and CDR2 YYEEEE. Trimming took off 10 bases at V and 0 bases at J, with 18 bases between the two ends. CDR3 loop: CASLRRRISTDTQYF. The CDR3 DNA sequence: TGTGCCTCCCTACGGAGGCGGATCAGCACAGATACGCAGTATTTT.

The rearrangement joins TRBV6-2 or TRBV6-3 to TRBJ1-5; the D gene is possibly TRBD1 (6 bases). Germline loops: CDR1 MNHEY, CDR2 SVGEGT. The CDR3 is 14 residues long. Deletions cut 4 bases from V and 6 bases from J, with 13 bases between. CDR3 sequence: CASSLGGLGQPQHF. Here the CDR3 DNA reads TGTGCCAGCAGTTTAGGGGGTCTGGGTCAGCCCCAGCATTTT.

This sequence joins TRBV9 and TRBJ2-7, with 10 bases aligning to TRBD1. Germline V gives CDR1 SGDLS, CDR2 YYNGEE. The CDR3 has 13 amino acids. V was pared by 3 bases and J by 4 bases, with 1 base of the junction left unmatched. The CDR3 reads CASSEGQGYEQYF. The CDR3 DNA reads TGTGCCAGCAGCGAGGGACAGGGGTACGAGCAGTACTTC.

This sequence joins TRBV19 and TRBJ1-2, with D possibly matching TRBD1 (6 bases). The V and J ends lost 7 bases and 6 bases respectively, with 18 bases between them. CDR1 LNHDA and CDR2 SQIVND come from the germline V gene (reference sequence). This CDR3 contains 14 residues. CDR3 sequence reads: CASNLWGASNGYTF. CDR3 nucleotides: TGTGCCAGTAATTTATGGGGGGCATCGAATGGCTACACCTTC.

The rearrangement uses TRBV19 and TRBJ1-5; D unresolved. The CDR3 is 15 residues long. Germline-derived CDR1 and CDR2 are LNHDA and SQIVND (reference sequence). Trimming left V 3 bases short and J 2 bases short, with 11 bases between. CDR3: CASSIPEVGNQPQHF. The CDR3 bases are TGTGCCAGTAGTATCCCCGAAGTTGGCAATCAGCCCCAGCATTTT. The full variable domain, completed using reference TRBV19 and TRBJ1-5, is DGGITQSPKYLFRKEGQNVTLSCEQNLNHDAMYWYRQDPGQGLRLIYYSQIVNDFQKGDIAEGYSVSREKKESFPLTVTSAQKNPTAFYLCASSIPEVGNQPQHFGDGTRLSIL.

The chain joins TRBV7-9 to TRBJ2-7; 10 nucleotides align to TRBD2. Unmatched junction bases numbered 7, after V lost 6 bases and J lost 2 bases. Germline CDR1 is SEHNR and CDR2 is FQNEAQ (reference sequence). CDR3 size: 15 residues. The CDR3 sequence is CASSRRLAGAYEQYF. In DNA, the CDR3 is TGTGCCAGCAGTCGAAGGCTAGCGGGGGCCTACGAGCAGTACTTC.

This chain connects TRBV9 to TRBJ2-1, with D unresolved. CDR1 is SGDLS, CDR2 YYNGEE, per germline. CDR3 length: 13 amino acids. V lost 2 bases to trimming and J lost 4 bases, with 7 bases between them. The CDR3 DNA is TGTGCCAGCAGCGTCACGGTGTACAATGAGCAGTTCTTC. Translating it yields CASSVTVYNEQFF.

V is TRBV6-5 and J is TRBJ2-1; 11 bases agree with TRBD2. The V and J ends lost 4 bases and 6 bases, in that order; junction bases with no gene match: 8. Per the germline V gene, CDR1 is MNHEY and CDR2 is SVGAGI. This CDR3 is built from 16 residues. CDR3 coding DNA: TGTGCCAGCAGTTCGATTAGCGGGAGGGCCGTCAATGAGCAGTTCTTC. Translated, it gives CASSSISGRAVNEQFF.

The V and J genes are TRBV2 and TRBJ2-1; no firm D call. The CDR3 contains 15 residues. Per germline, CDR1 SNHLY and CDR2 FYNNEI. Trimming took 1 base from V and 4 from J, leaving 11 bases between them. The CDR3: CASSEGQFGYNEQFF. The CDR3 DNA follows: TGTGCCAGCAGTGAAGGGCAGTTTGGATACAATGAGCAGTTCTTC. Full variable domain (rest looked up from reference TRBV2 and TRBJ2-1): EPEVTQTPSHQVTQMGQEVILRCVPISNHLYFYWYRQILGQKVEFLVSFYNNEISEKSEIFDDQFSVERPDGSNFTLKIRSTKLEDSAMYFCASSEGQFGYNEQFFGPGTRLTVL.